The source of this TCR beta chain is a study of metastatic and nonmetastatic thyroid tumors. Study background: Repertoires from blood and tumor or nodule tissue of malignant and benign thyroid patients were compared. The study's findings and limits: Reports indicated that malignant thyroid tumors showed significantly higher TCR beta diversity than benign nodules did, in blood and tumor.

This clone was found a few times. Its specificity is not known. Per the original data handling: A papillary thyroid cancer distant-metastasis classifier was built from CDR3 differences across clinicopathological groups. MiXCR reprocessed the PCR reads for TCRdb. The V and J calls and clone size are TCRdb's, not the authors'. Of approximately 32,000 clones listed, 33% were seen once; the top ten hold about 16%. CDR1 and CDR2 from the germline V gene are MNHNS and SASEGT. V was clipped by 7 bases and J by 8 bases, with 12 bases between them. The CDR3 is 12 amino acids. None of the patients had undergone any treatment ahead of thyroid surgery.

The source of this sequence is a female donor with papillary thyroid cancer or a benign thyroid nodule (not recorded which). Some clones in this sample may be carry-over from other donors' samples. The V and J genes are TRBV6-1 and TRBJ2-1; weak D call: TRBD1 (5 bases). Material: tumor tissue. This CDR3 is CASKGSSHEQFF. Written as DNA, the CDR3 is TGTGCCAGCAAGGGGTCAAGTCATGAGCAGTTCTTC.